These T cell receptor beta chains were read from a single sample in a study of human T cells and chemical hapten exposure. MiXCR was run by TCRdb on the RACE reads, yielding one entry per CDR3 protein. The data contain about 110,000 distinct CDR3 sequences, 9% to 15% of them singletons. The specimen was whole blood, collected in connection with sensitization to the hapten diphenylcyclopropenone (DPC). These TCRs come from a woman between 45 and 60 years old with alopecia areata. Some clones in this sample may be carry-over from other donors' samples. CDR3s include the opening cysteine and the closing phenylalanine or tryptophan. The D gene is left open where the match is weak.

v_gene	j_gene	d_gene	CDR3aa
TRBV7-2	TRBJ2-7	TRBD1	CASSPRTGGSYEQYF
TRBV7-8	TRBJ1-1	NA	CASGHHTEAFF
TRBV29-1	TRBJ2-6	NA	CSARTGTTGANVLTF
TRBV11-2	TRBJ2-1	NA	CASSSPGRGYNEQFF
TRBV10-3	TRBJ2-3	TRBD2	CAIQAGVRDTQYF
TRBV28	TRBJ1-1	NA	CASSRPDRPTFF
TRBV5-1	TRBJ2-7	TRBD1	CASSLWDRGSYEQYF
TRBV6-2/TRBV6-3	TRBJ2-7	NA	CASRQSQWGSYEQYF
TRBV6-5	TRBJ1-6	NA	CASSYATGRNNSPLHF
TRBV11-2	TRBJ1-2	TRBD1	CASSRNDRDYGYTF
TRBV7-6	TRBJ2-1	NA	CASSLAPPRAGNEQFF
TRBV28	TRBJ1-6	NA	CASSLGFPGSPLHF
TRBV6-5	TRBJ1-4	NA	CASREGSRGDKLFF
TRBV6-2/TRBV6-3	TRBJ2-1	NA	CASSLGWGATPTREQFF
TRBV5-1	TRBJ2-3	TRBD2	CASSPHSGRAEDTQYF
TRBV12-3/TRBV12-4	TRBJ2-7	NA	CASSEVRGRYEQYF
TRBV28	TRBJ1-2	NA	CASVQAQRGYTF
TRBV29-1	TRBJ2-7	TRBD2	CSVALAAGYEQYF
TRBV12-3/TRBV12-4	TRBJ1-5	TRBD1	CASSSGTGDNQPQHF
TRBV27	TRBJ1-4	NA	CASSFIGVGEKLFF
TRBV12-3/TRBV12-4	TRBJ2-7	NA	CASSLARDEQYF
TRBV20-1	TRBJ2-2	NA	CSARLRLLNTGELFF
TRBV28	TRBJ1-2	NA	CASTVGGNYGYTF
TRBV9	TRBJ2-6	NA	CASSVNPTVPGANVLTF
TRBV28	TRBJ2-5	NA	CASTVEPYKETQYF
TRBV4-1	TRBJ1-1	NA	CASSRDKITEAFF
TRBV7-2	TRBJ2-5	TRBD1	CASSALNRGHQETQYF
TRBV29-1	TRBJ2-7	NA	CSVEEYVTYEQYF
TRBV12-5	TRBJ1-2	NA	CASGPSHLNYGYTF
TRBV7-2	TRBJ2-7	NA	CASSPPIHYEQYF
TRBV7-8	TRBJ1-1	NA	CASSPSRGNTEAFF
TRBV7-2	TRBJ2-2	NA	CASSLRPENTGELFF
TRBV6-1	TRBJ1-2	NA	CASRDTYGYTF
TRBV28	TRBJ1-2	NA	CASTLDSYGYTF
TRBV6-6	TRBJ1-1	NA	CASSSRPTATEAFF
TRBV9	TRBJ1-2	TRBD1	CASSPTTGVYGYTF
TRBV5-1	TRBJ2-1	NA	CASSGTGAPNEQFF
TRBV4-3	TRBJ2-1	TRBD1	CASSGDRVTYHEQFF
TRBV13	TRBJ2-1	TRBD1	CASSNIRGNEQFF
TRBV12-3/TRBV12-4	TRBJ2-7	NA	CASSEGLSGNLEQYF
TRBV12-3/TRBV12-4	TRBJ1-5	NA	CASSPQTGDDQPQHF
TRBV12-2	TRBJ1-1	NA	CASRSSWTGDNTEAFF
TRBV18	TRBJ2-7	NA	CASSQTGHYEQYF
TRBV4-1	TRBJ2-7	TRBD2	CASSQDGVLAGGPNYEQYF
TRBV12-3/TRBV12-4	TRBJ1-5	NA	CASSLVIGGYNQPQHF
TRBV4-1	TRBJ1-6	TRBD1	CASSPPWDRTSPLHF
TRBV11-2	TRBJ2-3	TRBD2	CASSLDPGTRLHTQYF
TRBV4-1	TRBJ1-6	NA	CASSQVEGYDSPLHF
TRBV14	TRBJ1-5	NA	CASSHRNQPQHF